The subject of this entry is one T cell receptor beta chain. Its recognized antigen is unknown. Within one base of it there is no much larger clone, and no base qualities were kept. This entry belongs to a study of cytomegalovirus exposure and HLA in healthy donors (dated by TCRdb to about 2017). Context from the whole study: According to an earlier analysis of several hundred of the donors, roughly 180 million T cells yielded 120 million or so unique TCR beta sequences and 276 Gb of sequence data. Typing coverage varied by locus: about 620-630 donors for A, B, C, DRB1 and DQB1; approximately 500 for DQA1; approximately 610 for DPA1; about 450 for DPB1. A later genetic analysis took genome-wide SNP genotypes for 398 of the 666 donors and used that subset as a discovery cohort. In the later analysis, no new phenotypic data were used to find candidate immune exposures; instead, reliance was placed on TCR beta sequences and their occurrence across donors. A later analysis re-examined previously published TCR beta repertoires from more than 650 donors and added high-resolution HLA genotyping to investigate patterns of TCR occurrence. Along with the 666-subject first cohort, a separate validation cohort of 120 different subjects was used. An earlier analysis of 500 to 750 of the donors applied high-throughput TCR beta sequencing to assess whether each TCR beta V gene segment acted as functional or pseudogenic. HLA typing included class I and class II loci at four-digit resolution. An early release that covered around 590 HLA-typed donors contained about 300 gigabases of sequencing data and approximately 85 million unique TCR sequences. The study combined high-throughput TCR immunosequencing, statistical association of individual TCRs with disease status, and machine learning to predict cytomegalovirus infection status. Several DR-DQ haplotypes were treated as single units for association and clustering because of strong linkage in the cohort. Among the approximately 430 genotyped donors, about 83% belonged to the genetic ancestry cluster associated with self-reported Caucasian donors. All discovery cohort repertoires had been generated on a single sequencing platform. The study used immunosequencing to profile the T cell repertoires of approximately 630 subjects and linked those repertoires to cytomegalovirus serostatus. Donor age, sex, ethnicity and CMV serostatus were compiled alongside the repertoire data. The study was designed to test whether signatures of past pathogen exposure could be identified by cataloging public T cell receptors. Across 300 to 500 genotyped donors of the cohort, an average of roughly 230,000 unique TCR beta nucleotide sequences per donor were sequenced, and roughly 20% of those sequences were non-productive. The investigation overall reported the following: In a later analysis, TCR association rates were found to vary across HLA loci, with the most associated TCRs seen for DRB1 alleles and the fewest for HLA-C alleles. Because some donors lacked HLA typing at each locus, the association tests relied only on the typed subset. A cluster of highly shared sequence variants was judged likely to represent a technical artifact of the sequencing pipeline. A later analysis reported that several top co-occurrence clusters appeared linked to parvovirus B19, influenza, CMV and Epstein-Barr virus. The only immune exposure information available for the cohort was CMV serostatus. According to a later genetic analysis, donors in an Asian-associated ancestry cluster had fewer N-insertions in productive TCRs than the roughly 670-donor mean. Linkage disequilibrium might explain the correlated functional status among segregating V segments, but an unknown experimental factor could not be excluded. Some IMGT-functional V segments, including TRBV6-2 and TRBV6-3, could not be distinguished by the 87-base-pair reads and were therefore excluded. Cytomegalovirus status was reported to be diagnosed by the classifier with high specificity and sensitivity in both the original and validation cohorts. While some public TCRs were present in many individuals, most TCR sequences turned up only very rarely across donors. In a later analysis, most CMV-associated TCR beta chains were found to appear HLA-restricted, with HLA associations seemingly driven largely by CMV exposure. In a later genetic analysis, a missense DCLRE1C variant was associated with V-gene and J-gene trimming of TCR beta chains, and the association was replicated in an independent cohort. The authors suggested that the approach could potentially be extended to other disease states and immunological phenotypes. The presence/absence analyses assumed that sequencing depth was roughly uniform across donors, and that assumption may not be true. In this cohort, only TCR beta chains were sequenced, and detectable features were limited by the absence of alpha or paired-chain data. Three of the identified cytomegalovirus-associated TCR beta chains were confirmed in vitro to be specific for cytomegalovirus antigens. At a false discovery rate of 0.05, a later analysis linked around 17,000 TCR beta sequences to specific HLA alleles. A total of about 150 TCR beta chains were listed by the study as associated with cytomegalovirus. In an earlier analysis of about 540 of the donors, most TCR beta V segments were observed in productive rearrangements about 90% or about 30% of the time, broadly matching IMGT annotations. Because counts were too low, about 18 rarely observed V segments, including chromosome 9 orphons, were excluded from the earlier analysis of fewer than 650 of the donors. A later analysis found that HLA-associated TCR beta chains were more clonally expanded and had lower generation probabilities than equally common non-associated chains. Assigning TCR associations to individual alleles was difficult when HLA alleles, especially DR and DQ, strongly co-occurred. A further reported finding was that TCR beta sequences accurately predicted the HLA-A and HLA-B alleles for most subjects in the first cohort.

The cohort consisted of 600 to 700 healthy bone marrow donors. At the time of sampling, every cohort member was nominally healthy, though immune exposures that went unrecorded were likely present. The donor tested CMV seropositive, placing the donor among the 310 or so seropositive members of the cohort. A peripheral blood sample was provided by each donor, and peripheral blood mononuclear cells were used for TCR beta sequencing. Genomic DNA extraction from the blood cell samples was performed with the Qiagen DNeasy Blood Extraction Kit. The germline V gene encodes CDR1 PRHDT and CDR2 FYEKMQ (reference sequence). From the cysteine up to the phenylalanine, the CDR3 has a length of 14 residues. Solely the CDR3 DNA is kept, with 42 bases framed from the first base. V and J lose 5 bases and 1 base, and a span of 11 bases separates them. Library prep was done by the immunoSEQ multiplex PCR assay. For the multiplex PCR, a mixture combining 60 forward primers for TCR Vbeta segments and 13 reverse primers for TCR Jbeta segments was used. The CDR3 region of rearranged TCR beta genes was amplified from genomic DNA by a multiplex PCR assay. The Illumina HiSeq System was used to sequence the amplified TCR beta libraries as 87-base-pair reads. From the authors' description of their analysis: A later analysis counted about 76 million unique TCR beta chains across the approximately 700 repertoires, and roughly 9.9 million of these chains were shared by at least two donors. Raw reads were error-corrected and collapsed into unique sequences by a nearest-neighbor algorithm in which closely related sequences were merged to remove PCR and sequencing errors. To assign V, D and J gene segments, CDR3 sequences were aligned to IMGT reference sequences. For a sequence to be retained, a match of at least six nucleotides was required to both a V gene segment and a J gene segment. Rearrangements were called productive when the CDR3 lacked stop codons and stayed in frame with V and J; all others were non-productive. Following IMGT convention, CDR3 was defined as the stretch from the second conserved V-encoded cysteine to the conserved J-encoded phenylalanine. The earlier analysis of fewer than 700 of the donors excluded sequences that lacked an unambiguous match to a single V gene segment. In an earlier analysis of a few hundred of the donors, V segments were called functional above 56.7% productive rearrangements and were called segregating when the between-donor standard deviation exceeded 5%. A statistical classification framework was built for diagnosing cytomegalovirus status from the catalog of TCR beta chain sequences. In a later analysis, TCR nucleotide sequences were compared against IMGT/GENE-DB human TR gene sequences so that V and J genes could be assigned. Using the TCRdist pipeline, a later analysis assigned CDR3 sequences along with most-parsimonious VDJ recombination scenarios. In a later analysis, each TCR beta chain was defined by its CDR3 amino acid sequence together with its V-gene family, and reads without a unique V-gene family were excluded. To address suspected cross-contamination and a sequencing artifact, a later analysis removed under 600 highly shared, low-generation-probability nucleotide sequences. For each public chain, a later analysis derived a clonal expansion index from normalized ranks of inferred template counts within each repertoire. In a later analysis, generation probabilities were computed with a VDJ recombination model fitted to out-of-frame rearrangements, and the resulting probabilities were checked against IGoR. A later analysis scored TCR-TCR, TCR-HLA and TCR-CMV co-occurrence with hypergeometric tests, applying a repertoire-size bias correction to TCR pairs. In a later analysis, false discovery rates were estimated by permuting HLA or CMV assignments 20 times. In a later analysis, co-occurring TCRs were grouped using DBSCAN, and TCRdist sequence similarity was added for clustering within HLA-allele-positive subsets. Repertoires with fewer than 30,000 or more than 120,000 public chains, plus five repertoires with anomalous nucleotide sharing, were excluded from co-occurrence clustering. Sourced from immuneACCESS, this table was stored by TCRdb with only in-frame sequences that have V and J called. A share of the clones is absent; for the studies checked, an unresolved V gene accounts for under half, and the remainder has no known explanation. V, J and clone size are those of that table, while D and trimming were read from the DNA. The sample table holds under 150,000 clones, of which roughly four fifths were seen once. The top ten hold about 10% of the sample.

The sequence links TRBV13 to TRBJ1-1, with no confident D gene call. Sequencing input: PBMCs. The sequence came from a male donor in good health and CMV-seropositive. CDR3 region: CASSPPRQNTEAFF. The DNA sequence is TGTGCCAGCAGCCCTCCCCGACAGAACACTGAAGCTTTCTTT.